The 27 T cell receptor beta chains reported below all come from one sample, sequenced in a study of tumor-infiltrating lymphocytes in primary liver carcinoma (dated by TCRdb to about 2017). Without any cell sorting, total RNA and DNA were extracted together from around 18-30 mg of bulk tissue using the AllPrep DNA/RNA mini kit. Sequencer: Illumina HiSeq 2500. A constant-region primer and ProtoScript II reverse transcriptase were used to reverse-transcribe TCRbeta-specific cDNA from about 530 ng total RNA. The TCRbeta libraries were prepared through three rounds of nested multiplex PCR following a slightly modified ARM-PCR procedure. Each of the first two PCR rounds ran for nine to eleven cycles and used multiplex TRBV1-TRBV30 forward primers together with a Cbeta reverse primer. Through fastp at Q25 and MiXCR, TCRdb rebuilt clones from the public reads, retaining in-frame beta chains. Records with the same CDR3 protein are collapsed into one entry carrying the most frequent genes and DNA. This sample holds 85,000 to 100,000 distinct CDR3 sequences; 55% to 75% were observed only once. 27% of the sample goes to the ten largest clones.

Source material: tumor-adjacent normal liver tissue. These receptors came from a man aged 40-49 years with primary liver carcinoma and hepatitis B virus infection.

This clonotype is a singleton in its sample. This chain uses TRBV28 with TRBJ1-2, with 8 positions matching TRBD1. The germline V gene encodes CDR1 MDHEN and CDR2 SYDVKM. Trimming removed 8 bases from V and 8 bases from J; junction bases left unmatched: 10. This CDR3 spans 13 amino acids. The DNA for the CDR3 is TGTGCCAGCTGTCGCGGACAGGGCGGAGGCTACACCTTC. Translated, it gives CASCRGQGGGYTF.

This clonotype occurred many times. The chain has TRBV6-1 and TRBJ2-1; 11 bases map to TRBD1. CDR1 and CDR2 from the germline V gene are MNHNS and SASEGT. V shed 3 bases and J 6 bases; nucleotides not matched to a gene: 4. The CDR3 is made up of 15 amino acids. The CDR3 sequence: CASSEGTGGPNEQFF. The CDR3 nucleotides are TGTGCCAGCAGTGAGGGGACAGGGGGTCCCAATGAGCAGTTCTTC.

The chain links TRBV7-9 to TRBJ2-1, with 9 bases fitting TRBD2. Per germline, CDR1 SEHNR and CDR2 FQNEAQ (reference sequence). V shed 5 bases and J 0 bases; nucleotides not matched to a gene: 29. This CDR3 region has 24 residues. The CDR3 nucleotides read TGTGCCAGCAGCGGCGGGACTAGCCGGAGAATCGGCCCTAGGGCCCCGAGCTCCTACAATGAGCAGTTCTTC. Its protein is CASSGGTSRRIGPRAPSSYNEQFF.

The sample holds many counts of this clonotype. The chain joins TRBV6-2 or TRBV6-3 to TRBJ2-7, with D perhaps given as TRBD1 or TRBD2 (5 bases each). Germline values: CDR1 MNHEY, CDR2 SVGEGT. V lost 4 bases and J lost 2, with 15 bases in between. This CDR3 spans 15 amino acids. CDR3: CASSSLGTGPYEQYF. In DNA form, the CDR3 reads TGTGCCAGCAGTTCCCTCGGGACGGGTCCCTACGAGCAGTACTTC.

As regards this clonotype: This CDR3 is missing its conserved last phenylalanine or tryptophan, likely due to a read error. The chain uses TRBV11-2 and TRBJ2-5, with TRBD1 as a possible D gene (6 bases). Germline V lookup: CDR1 SGHAT, CDR2 FQNNGV. This CDR3 spans 17 amino acids. CDR3 loop: CISSLVSGGSRQETQYL. DNA of the CDR3: TGTATCAGCAGCTTAGTCAGTGGGGGCAGTCGGCAAGAGACCCAGTACCTC.

In this sample, this clonotype turned up a few times. This chain uses TRBV7-9 with TRBJ2-7; D remains unclear. This CDR3 contains 15 residues. CDR1 is SEHNR, CDR2 FQNEAQ, per germline (reference sequence). Trimming stripped 5 bases from V and 6 bases from J, with 20 bases between. CDR3 in amino acids: CASSPIFEGPLEQYF. In nucleotides, the CDR3 is TGTGCCAGCAGCCCTATATTTGAAGGGCCCCTCGAGCAGTACTTC.

As regards this clonotype: A junction end diverges from the germline sequence, so it may reflect a read error. The chain's CDR3 is CASSPPPEVRGDFQETQYF. The CDR3 nucleotides are TGTGCCAGCAGCCCGCCCCCGGAGGTCAGGGGGGACTTCCAAGAGACTCAGTACTTC. The rearrangement joins TRBV11-1 to TRBJ2-5; tentatively, D is TRBD1 (7 bases). The germline V gene has CDR1 SGHAT and CDR2 FQDESV (reference sequence). This CDR3 contains 19 residues. The whole variable domain, filled in from reference TRBV11-1 and TRBJ2-5, reads EAEVAQSPRYKITEKSQAVAFWCDPISGHATLYWYRQILGQGPELLVQFQDESVVDDSQLPKDRFSAERLKGVDSTLKIQPAELGDSAMYLCASSPPPEVRGDFQETQYFGPGTRLLVL.

This clonotype was counted only a few times. The V and J genes are TRBV24-1 and TRBJ2-1; 8 bases align to TRBD1. Germline values: CDR1 KGHDR, CDR2 SFDVKD. The CDR3 contains 17 residues. V was pared by 2 bases and J by 5 bases, with 10 bases of the junction left unmatched. CDR3 residues: CATSDSSGGRSHNEQFF. In DNA, the CDR3 is TGTGCCACCAGTGATTCCTCAGGGGGCAGGTCACACAATGAGCAGTTCTTC.

As regards this clonotype: A read error may produce the germline difference seen at one junction end. The CDR3 nucleotides are TGTGTCAGCAGTGAGCTAGCCTACGAGCAGTACTTC. It specifies CVSSELAYEQYF. The chain joins TRBV12-3 or TRBV12-4 to TRBJ2-7; D is unclear. The CDR3 length is 12 residues.

To note about this clonotype: The junction departs from germline at one end; a sequencing error may be responsible. This chain connects TRBV4-2 to TRBJ2-2; 10 nucleotides align to TRBD2. Per the germline V gene, CDR1 is LGHNA and CDR2 is YNFKEQ. CDR3 size: 14 residues. CDR3: CASSFIAGGGELSF. The DNA for the CDR3 is TGTGCCAGCAGTTTCATAGCGGGGGGCGGGGAGCTGTCCTTT.

The rearrangement uses TRBV29-1 and TRBJ1-1; D remains unclear. Germline assignment: CDR1 SQVTM and CDR2 ANQGSEA. This CDR3 region has 12 residues. The V end was cut by 6 bases, the J end by 4 bases, with 12 bases between. The CDR3 nucleotides read TGCAGCGTCTGGAAGGAGAGCACTGAAGCTTTCTTT. Protein: CSVWKESTEAFF.

About this clonotype: One end of the junction does not line up with germline, which may come from a read error. The CDR3 region is CVSSEREAGSPLHF. The CDR3 DNA reads TGCGTCAGCAGCGAACGAGAGGCGGGGTCACCCCTCCACTTT. The J gene is TRBJ1-6, the V gene TRBV4-1; D ambiguous. There are 14 residues in the CDR3. CDR1 and CDR2 from the germline V gene are MGHRA and YSYEKL.

The V call is TRBV7-9, the J call TRBJ2-3; D is unresolved. The CDR3 is 14 amino acids. V was cut by 3 bases and J by 0 bases, with 7 bases left in between. Germline-derived CDR1 and CDR2 are SEHNR and FQNEAQ (reference sequence). The CDR3: CASSLAHSTDTQYF. The DNA of the CDR3 is TGTGCCAGCAGCTTGGCCCACAGCACAGATACGCAGTATTTT. Full variable domain (outside the CDR3, taken from reference TRBV7-9 and TRBJ2-3): DTGVSQNPRHKITKRGQNVTFRCDPISEHNRLYWYRQTLGQGPEFLTYFQNEAQLEKSRLLSDRFSAERPKGSFSTLEIQRTEQGDSAMYLCASSLAHSTDTQYFGPGTRLTVL.

The V and J genes are TRBV4-2 and TRBJ2-5; D unclear. From germline, CDR1 is LGHNA and CDR2 YNFKEQ. Trimming pared 5 bases from V and 8 bases from J, leaving 15 bases between. The CDR3 sequence is 13 residues long. The CDR3 reads CASSLQPRETQYF. CDR3 nucleotide sequence: TGTGCCAGCAGCTTACAACCCCGAGAAACCCAGTACTTC.

Note on this clonotype: The junction departs from germline at one end; a sequencing error may be responsible. The chain recombines TRBV5-8 with TRBJ2-7; D is possibly TRBD1 (6 bases). The length of the CDR3 is 13 residues. Germline V gene sequence: CDR1 SGHTS, CDR2 YDEGEE. CDR3 DNA: TGTGTCAGCAACTTGCGGACAGACTACGAGCAGTACTTC. It yields the protein CVSNLRTDYEQYF.

On this clonotype itself: Because the CDR3 is missing its conserved closing phenylalanine or tryptophan, this is likely a read error. CDR3 sequence reads: CASSPQPDDTQYL. CDR3 DNA: TGTGCCAGCAGCCCCCAACCAGACGATACGCAGTATCTT. The chain links TRBV7-3 to TRBJ2-3; D is undetermined. Germline V CDR1 and CDR2: SGHTA, FQGTGA. The CDR3 runs to 13 residues. The germline V and J ends were trimmed by 5 bases and 6 bases, with 12 bases remaining between them.

With respect to this clonotype: One junction end disagrees with the germline gene, perhaps due to a read error. The rearrangement links TRBV5-1 to TRBJ2-7, with D perhaps TRBD2 (5 bases). Germline assignment: CDR1 SGHRS and CDR2 YFSETQ. This CDR3 has 13 residues. This chain's CDR3 is CASSLGLIYDQYF. The CDR3 nucleotides read TGCGCCAGCAGCTTGGGACTAATCTACGATCAGTACTTC.

This chain uses TRBV11-2 with TRBJ2-1, with D maybe TRBD1 (6 bases). CDR1 is SGHAT and CDR2 is FQNNGV in the germline V gene. With 5 bases removed from V and 14 bases from J, the gap between germline ends came to 19 bases. The CDR3 loop spans 13 amino acids. CDR3 DNA sequence: TGTGCCAGCAGCCCCCAACAGGATCAGGGGAAGTTCTTC. The encoded protein is CASSPQQDQGKFF.

Turning to this clonotype: A much larger clone lies a single base off, so this may be a read error. The chain links TRBV1 to TRBJ1-1; no check of the table's D call, TRBD1, against the DNA was made. TRBV1 is marked as a pseudogene. The CDR3 spans 13 residues. CDR3 region: CTSSHARGTEAIF. CDR3 in DNA: TGCACCAGCAGCCACGCCAGGGGCACTGAAGCTATCTTT.

As regards this clonotype: This may be a read error: a much more frequent sequence differs by one nucleotide. This chain uses TRBV14 with TRBJ1-1; D might be TRBD1 (6 bases). Germline V gene data show CDR1 as SGHDN and CDR2 as FVKESK. The CDR3 runs to 12 residues. The CDR3 here is CVSSSTGSEAFF. The DNA for the CDR3 is TGTGTCAGCAGCTCAACAGGGTCTGAAGCTTTCTTT.

This clonotype was seen at least ten times. The chain carries TRBV4-1 and TRBJ2-2; no reliable D call. This CDR3 comprises 17 residues. CDR1 is MGHRA, CDR2 YSYEKL, per germline. Between the trimmed V and J ends, which lost 4 bases and 1 base, there was a span of 16 bases. This CDR3 is CASSRGPLVENTGELFF. The CDR3 DNA reads as TGCGCCAGCAGCCGGGGTCCTCTAGTTGAGAACACCGGGGAGCTGTTTTTT.

This sequence joins TRBV2 and TRBJ2-3; D is possibly TRBD2 (5 bases). V dropped 5 bases and J dropped 6 bases, with 6 bases sitting between them. CDR3 length: 11 residues. The germline V gene encodes CDR1 SNHLY and CDR2 FYNNEI. The CDR3 spells CASSIADTQYF. Here the CDR3 DNA reads TGTGCCAGCAGTATAGCGGATACGCAGTATTTT. Full variable domain (remainder filled in from reference TRBV2 and TRBJ2-3): EPEVTQTPSHQVTQMGQEVILRCVPISNHLYFYWYRQILGQKVEFLVSFYNNEISEKSEIFDDQFSVERPDGSNFTLKIRSTKLEDSAMYFCASSIADTQYFGPGTRLTVL.

The chain is built from TRBV28 and TRBJ1-1; D is unclear. V was pared by 6 bases and J by 2 bases, with 10 bases between. Germline-derived CDR1 and CDR2 are MDHEN and SYDVKM. There are 13 residues in the CDR3. As DNA, the CDR3 is TGTGCCAGCAGCCCCTCGACTAACACTGAAGCTTTCTTT. It translates to CASSPSTNTEAFF.

The chain carries TRBV7-9 and TRBJ2-7; D remains ambiguous. In germline, CDR1 is SEHNR, CDR2 FQNEAQ (reference sequence). The V end was cut by 2 bases, the J end by 6 bases, with 29 bases between. CDR3 length equals 19 residues. CDR3 in amino acids: CASSLISFGSAVSGAEQYF. Written as DNA, the CDR3 is TGTGCCAGCAGCTTAATCTCATTTGGTTCTGCGGTTTCAGGAGCCGAGCAGTACTTC.

The chain joins TRBV6-4 to TRBJ1-6; 7 nucleotides line up with TRBD1. Germline V CDR1 and CDR2: MRHNA, SNTAGT. The CDR3 contains 14 residues. J lost 5 bases, V lost 2 bases, and 0 bases had no gene match. CDR3 in amino acids: CASSDGTDNSPLHF. In DNA form, the CDR3 reads TGTGCCAGCAGTGACGGGACAGATAATTCACCCCTCCACTTT.

In its sample, this clonotype was seen many times. V is TRBV4-1 and J is TRBJ1-3, with D perhaps matching TRBD1 (6 bases). V was cut by 0 bases and J by 4 bases, with 19 bases left in between. The CDR3 has 18 amino acids. Germline-derived CDR1 and CDR2 are MGHRA and YSYEKL. CDR3 DNA sequence: TGCGCCAGCAGCCAAGATGGGGACATGGGTCTTCGCGGAAACACCATATATTTT. It translates to CASSQDGDMGLRGNTIYF.

The table lists this clonotype with many counts. A junction boundary mismatches the germline segment, possibly from a read error. The chain has TRBV11-1 and TRBJ1-6; D is perhaps TRBD1 (5 bases). Germline CDR1 and CDR2: SGHAT and FQDESV (reference sequence). The CDR3 loop spans 13 amino acids. CDR3 region: CASGRSYNSPLHF. As DNA, the CDR3 is TGCGCGTCGGGACGCTCCTATAATTCACCCCTCCACTTT.